The 24 T cell receptor beta chains reported below all come from one sample, sequenced in a study of T cells in Graves' hyperthyroidism and ophthalmopathy. RNA transcripts provided the source from which TCR beta CDR3 regions were amplified. TCR CDR3 regions were first amplified by RT-PCR with HTBI primers. TCRdb used MiXCR to reprocess the multiplex PCR reads, holding one entry per CDR3 protein. The sample yields hundreds of thousands of distinct CDR3 sequences, around 17% seen once. Sample: blood. The receptors come from a woman between 18 and 30 years old with Graves' hyperthyroidism.

This clonotype was counted many times. The rearrangement links TRBV12-5 to TRBJ1-5; D possibly corresponds to TRBD1 (5 bases). Germline-derived CDR1 and CDR2 are LGHNT and FRNRAP. Trimming cost V 0 bases and J 11 bases, with 17 bases left between them. CDR3 length: 15 amino acids. The CDR3 DNA follows: TGTGCTAGTGGTTTGGTACGTGGGGGTCGAATGACCCAGCATTTT. This sequence encodes CASGLVRGGRMTQHF.

There are many counts of this clonotype. This chain connects TRBV13 to TRBJ2-1; 15 nucleotides agree with TRBD2. The CDR3 spans 17 residues. V trimming: 6 bases; J trimming: 0 bases; junction bases outside the gene matches: 3. Looked up from germline, CDR1 is PRHDT and CDR2 is FYEKMQ (reference sequence). CDR3 nucleotide sequence: TGTGCCAGCAGGGGACTAGCGGGAGGTCGCTCCTACAATGAGCAGTTCTTC. Amino acid sequence: CASRGLAGGRSYNEQFF.

This clonotype came up a few times. The chain has TRBV6-2 or TRBV6-3 and TRBJ2-7; D uncertain. Trimming cost V 4 bases and J 2 bases, with 12 bases left between them. Germline V gene data show CDR1 as MNHEY and CDR2 as SVGEGT. The CDR3 extends over 14 amino acids. As DNA, the CDR3 is TGTGCCAGCAGTTCCCCCGTCCCTCCCTACGAGCAGTACTTC. This codes for CASSSPVPPYEQYF.

This clonotype was seen repeatedly, ten times or more. J is TRBJ1-1 and V is TRBV28; D is undetermined. Germline loops: CDR1 MDHEN, CDR2 SYDVKM. The CDR3 consists of 14 residues. V was pared by 2 bases and J by 3 bases, with 10 bases between. The CDR3 nucleotides are TGTGCCAGCAGTTTAACCGGTTCTGACACTGAAGCTTTCTTT. Amino acid sequence: CASSLTGSDTEAFF.

Ten or more counts support this clonotype. The chain joins TRBV6-2 or TRBV6-3 to TRBJ1-1; TRBD1 is a possible D gene (5 bases). The CDR3 totals 15 residues. Trimming left V 7 bases short and J 0 bases short, with 15 bases between. The germline CDR1 and CDR2 sequences are MNHEY and SVGEGT. CDR3 nucleotide sequence: TGTGCCAGCAACCCCCTTTGGGGCTTGAACACTGAAGCTTTCTTT. It encodes CASNPLWGLNTEAFF.

This clonotype was detected many times. CDR3 sequence (DNA): TGTGCCAGCAGCTTAGTGGCGGGGGAGACGGTTGACTACGAGCAGTACTTC. Its protein product is CASSLVAGETVDYEQYF. This sequence joins TRBV11-2 and TRBJ2-7; TRBD2 agrees at 7 bases. Germline V gene lookup returns CDR1 SGHAT and CDR2 FQNNGV. The CDR3 runs to 17 residues. V shed 1 base and J 3 bases; nucleotides not matched to a gene: 12.

This clonotype was counted only a few times. The chain links TRBV7-9 to TRBJ2-2; D is ambiguous. The CDR3 is 14 residues long. V dropped 2 bases and J dropped 5 bases, with 9 bases sitting between them. Germline V CDR1 and CDR2: SEHNR, FQNEAQ (reference sequence). CDR3 in DNA: TGTGCCAGCAGCTTAACAGTGAAAACCGGGGAGCTGTTTTTT. Translating it yields CASSLTVKTGELFF.

V and J are TRBV7-9 and TRBJ2-3, with a possible D match to TRBD2 (6 bases). The V gene's germline CDR1 is SEHNR and CDR2 FQNEAQ (reference sequence). V lost 5 bases, J lost 6 bases, and 12 bases lay in between. CDR3 length: 13 amino acids. The CDR3 protein is CASSPTRGDTQYF. The DNA for the CDR3 is TGTGCCAGCAGCCCTACCCGGGGGGATACGCAGTATTTT.

This clonotype appeared many times. J is TRBJ1-2 and V is TRBV24-1; the D is unclear. V was shortened by 3 bases and J by 5 bases, with 9 bases between the two germline ends. Germline assignment: CDR1 KGHDR and CDR2 SFDVKD. The CDR3 has 13 residues. CDR3 region: CATSDPGTYGYTF. The CDR3 region has the DNA TGTGCCACCAGTGATCCCGGAACTTATGGCTACACCTTC.

This chain connects TRBV18 to TRBJ2-2; weak D call: TRBD2 (5 bases). V lost 3 bases and J 6 bases, leaving 11 bases between the germline ends. Looked up from germline, CDR1 is KGHSH and CDR2 is LQKENI. The CDR3 sequence is 14 residues long. Written as DNA, the CDR3 is TGTGCCAGCTCACCTGGGGAGATCGCCGGGGAGCTGTTTTTT. This codes for CASSPGEIAGELFF.

The chain recombines TRBV2 with TRBJ1-5; no clear D gene. Per germline, CDR1 SNHLY and CDR2 FYNNEI. The CDR3 length is 13 residues. The V end was cut by 1 base, the J end by 7 bases, with 8 bases between. The CDR3 DNA reads as TGTGCCAGCAGTGAAGGTATTTCGCAGCCCCAGCATTTT. Protein product: CASSEGISQPQHF.

J is TRBJ1-2 and V is TRBV6-7; 7 bases agree with TRBD1. TRBV6-7 is placed among ORFs of uncertain function. The trim removed 2 bases at V and 6 bases at J, leaving 12 bases unmatched. CDR3 length: 16 residues. CDR3 sequence: CASSYRNPRQGNGYTF. CDR3 DNA: TGTGCCAGCAGTTACCGTAATCCCCGACAGGGTAATGGCTACACCTTC.

To note about this clonotype: A much more abundant neighbour one base away suggests this may be a read error. The chain recombines TRBV28 with TRBJ1-6, with TRBD1 as a possible D gene (5 bases). The CDR3 runs 19 residues. In germline, CDR1 is MDHEN, CDR2 SYDVKM. CDR3 amino acids: CASSLEVVRDDSYNSLLHF. The CDR3 DNA reads as TGTGCCAGCAGTTTAGAGGTGGTTAGGGACGACTCCTATAATTCACTCCTCCACTTT.

The chain joins TRBV4-1 to TRBJ1-2, with TRBD1 as a possible D gene (5 bases). V lost 2 bases, J lost 4 bases, and 11 bases lay in between. CDR3 size: 14 residues. Germline V gives CDR1 MGHRA, CDR2 YSYEKL. CDR3 coding DNA: TGCGCCAGCAGCCAAAGTGCGGGACCCTATGGCTACACCTTC. Encoded protein: CASSQSAGPYGYTF.

This clonotype has ten or more counts. This chain joins TRBV27 and TRBJ2-3; 10 nucleotides align to TRBD2. Germline CDR1 reads MNHEY; CDR2 reads SMNVEV (reference sequence). CDR3 length: 16 amino acids. The ends lost 6 bases at V and 2 bases at J; junction bases unmatched: 8. The CDR3 loop is CASRNLAGDNTDTQYF. The CDR3 DNA reads TGTGCCAGCAGAAATCTAGCGGGAGACAACACAGATACGCAGTATTTT.

This rearrangement joins TRBV15 to TRBJ2-7; D is perhaps TRBD1 (6 bases). This CDR3 region has 14 residues. Germline V CDR1 and CDR2: LNHNV, YYDKDF (reference sequence). V was pared by 7 bases and J by 6 bases, with 19 bases between. CDR3: CATIKAGAMGEQYF. DNA for the CDR3: TGTGCCACCATCAAAGCAGGGGCCATGGGCGAGCAGTACTTC.

The gene calls are TRBV5-6 and TRBJ1-5; 11 bases fit TRBD1. Germline CDR1 SGHDT, CDR2 YYEEEE. This CDR3 is built from 15 residues. After removal of 7 bases from V and 6 bases from J, the junction contained 9 bases not matched to a gene. In DNA form, the CDR3 reads TGTGCCAGCGGCAAGGACAGGGGGCGCTCTCAGCCCCAGCATTTT. It encodes CASGKDRGRSQPQHF.

The J gene is TRBJ2-2, the V gene TRBV19; D is ambiguous. Germline values: CDR1 LNHDA, CDR2 SQIVND (reference sequence). Trimming stripped 0 bases from V and 2 bases from J, with 4 bases between. The CDR3 is made up of 14 amino acids. CDR3 bases: TGTGCCAGTAGTATAGAGAGCAACACCGGGGAGCTGTTTTTT. It encodes CASSIESNTGELFF.

J is TRBJ2-1 and V is TRBV9, with 9 bases identical to TRBD2. The CDR3 loop spans 16 amino acids. Trimming at V came to 0 bases and at J to 6 bases, leaving 7 bases not matched to a gene. Looked up from germline, CDR1 is SGDLS and CDR2 is YYNGEE. CDR3 residues: CASSVVGGRAVNEQFF. The CDR3 DNA sequence: TGTGCCAGCAGCGTAGTCGGCGGGAGGGCCGTCAATGAGCAGTTCTTC.

The sample holds many counts of this clonotype. The chain joins TRBV7-8 to TRBJ2-7; D assignment may be TRBD1 or TRBD2 (5 bases each). The ends were cut back, 1 base at V and 3 bases at J, with 13 bases in the middle. CDR1 is SGHVS and CDR2 is FQNEAQ in the germline V gene. The CDR3 extends over 15 amino acids. The CDR3 sequence is CASSLGVWGSYEQYF. The DNA for the CDR3 is TGTGCCAGCAGCTTAGGGGTATGGGGGAGCTACGAGCAGTACTTC.

This chain links TRBV28 with TRBJ2-7; 13 nucleotides line up with TRBD2. This CDR3 contains 15 residues. After removal of 5 bases from V and 7 bases from J, the junction contained 8 bases not matched to a gene. Germline lookup yields CDR1 MDHEN and CDR2 SYDVKM. Here the CDR3 reads CASSGLAGEIWEQYF. The CDR3 coding sequence is TGTGCCAGCAGTGGACTAGCGGGAGAGATATGGGAGCAGTACTTC.

There are many counts of this clonotype. The CDR3 loop reads CASSPPRLAGNEQFF. The DNA of the CDR3 is TGTGCCAGCTCACCACCGAGACTAGCGGGCAATGAGCAGTTCTTC. The V and J genes are TRBV18 and TRBJ2-1; 10 nucleotides align to TRBD2. CDR1 and CDR2 from the germline V gene are KGHSH and LQKENI. The V segment lost 0 bases and the J segment 6 bases; nucleotides outside the gene matches: 2. This CDR3 has 15 residues. Supplemented by reference TRBV18 and TRBJ2-1, the full variable domain reads NAGVMQNPRHLVRRRGQEARLRCSPMKGHSHVYWYRQLPEEGLKFMVYLQKENIIDESGMPKERFSAEFPKEGPSILRIQQVVRGDSAAYFCASSPPRLAGNEQFFGPGTRLTVL.

The chain is built from TRBV6-9 and TRBJ1-1; D unresolved. Trimming left V 3 bases short and J 1 base short, with 9 bases between. Germline-derived CDR1 and CDR2 are MNHGY and SVAAGI. The CDR3 spans 14 residues. The CDR3 region is CASSYYGENTEAFF. CDR3 DNA sequence: TGTGCCAGCAGTTACTATGGGGAGAACACTGAAGCTTTCTTT.

This clonotype was detected many times. This chain joins TRBV28 and TRBJ2-4; 15 nucleotides line up with TRBD2. Germline lookup yields CDR1 MDHEN and CDR2 SYDVKM. CDR3 length: 20 residues. V trimming: 3 bases; J trimming: 3 bases; junction bases outside the gene matches: 12. This CDR3 is CASSFRQGLAGGSVKNIQYF. The CDR3 DNA reads as TGTGCCAGCAGTTTCCGACAGGGACTAGCGGGAGGATCTGTCAAAAACATTCAGTACTTC. Complete variable domain (other parts from reference TRBV28 and TRBJ2-4): DVKVTQSSRYLVKRTGEKVFLECVQDMDHENMFWYRQDPGLGLRLIYFSYDVKMKEKGDIPEGYSVSREKKERFSLILESASTNQTSMYLCASSFRQGLAGGSVKNIQYFGAGTRLSVL.